The sequence of this TCR beta chain was determined in a study of vaccination and CD4 T cells after COVID-19. Whole-study results and caveats: When vaccine-specific clones from convalescent patients were examined, 304 of 307 were spike mono-reactive.

On this clonotype: Its matching antigen is unknown.

The length of the CDR3 is 13 residues. Trimming took 7 bases from V and 3 from J, leaving 13 bases between them. Germline CDR1 MNHNS, CDR2 SASEGT. An Oncomine TCR Beta short-read assay was used to sequence the DNA from cultured CD4+ T cells. TCRdb redid the calling of the PCR reads with MiXCR, one entry per CDR3 protein. The sample consists of 15,000 to 20,000 distinct CDR3 sequences, 63% of them appearing once. The sample's treatment: approximately nine-day PBMC culture with coronavirus spike peptide pools or control peptides (ViraFEST assay). ViraFEST stimulated the growth of antigen-specific T cells using peptide pools and subsequently profiled their TCRs by sequencing.

V is TRBV6-1 and J is TRBJ2-7; the D is unclear. This TCR derives from a human donor who had recovered from COVID-19. Sequenced: CD4+ T cells from blood, cultured in vitro. The CDR3 is CASTRGWNYEQYF. Written as DNA, the CDR3 is TGTGCCAGCACGAGAGGATGGAACTACGAGCAGTACTTC.